These 13 T cell receptor beta chains were sequenced from one sample in a study of cytomegalovirus exposure and HLA in healthy donors. The primer mix had 60 Vbeta and 13 Jbeta primers. Clones were sequenced by immunoSEQ multiplex PCR, and TCRdb holds only the in-frame ones, with some missing. The sample lists 150,000 to 200,000 clones, roughly 80% occurring once. Input material: PBMCs. These receptors were taken from a male donor in good health and CMV-seronegative.

The V call is TRBV9, the J call TRBJ2-3, with TRBD2 matching 12 bases. V dropped 3 bases and J dropped 3; count of bases not matched to a gene: 5. Germline CDR1 is SGDLS and CDR2 is YYNGEE. There are 16 residues in the CDR3. CDR3 sequence: CASSATSGRPTDTQYF. The CDR3 nucleotides are TGTGCCAGCAGCGCGACTAGCGGGAGACCTACAGATACGCAGTATTTT.

V usage is TRBV5-1 and J usage is TRBJ2-7; TRBD1 is a possible D gene (6 bases). Looked up from germline, CDR1 is SGHRS and CDR2 is YFSETQ. The germline V and J ends were trimmed by 4 bases and 1 base, with 9 bases remaining between them. The CDR3 contains 13 residues. The CDR3 DNA sequence: TGCGCCAGCAGCGAGGACAGTTCCTACGAGCAGTACTTC. Encoded protein: CASSEDSSYEQYF. Supplemented by reference TRBV5-1 and TRBJ2-7, the full variable domain reads KAGVTQTPRYLIKTRGQQVTLSCSPISGHRSVSWYQQTPGQGLQFLFEYFSETQRNKGNFPGRFSGRQFSNSRSEMNVSTLELGDSALYLCASSEDSSYEQYFGPGTRLTVT.

The rearrangement joins TRBV19 to TRBJ1-2; perhaps TRBD1 as D (6 bases). Looked up from germline, CDR1 is LNHDA and CDR2 is SQIVND (reference sequence). The CDR3 consists of 14 residues. V lost 5 bases and J 4 bases, leaving 14 bases between the germline ends. The CDR3 spells CASSVPGHSYGYTF. CDR3 DNA: TGTGCCAGTAGTGTACCGGGACACAGCTATGGCTACACCTTC.

The chain employs TRBV5-1 and TRBJ2-1; the D gene is possibly TRBD2 (6 bases). The CDR3 consists of 16 residues. The V gene's germline CDR1 is SGHRS and CDR2 YFSETQ. V was trimmed by 0 bases and J by 7 bases, leaving 17 bases between them. This CDR3 reads CASSLAMGGGRNEQFF. CDR3 sequence (DNA): TGCGCCAGCAGCTTGGCCATGGGGGGAGGACGTAATGAGCAGTTCTTC.

This clone came up a few times. The chain has TRBV7-9 and TRBJ1-2; TRBD1 matches 8 bases. This CDR3 spans 15 amino acids. The germline gives CDR1 SEHNR, CDR2 FQNEAQ (reference sequence). The J segment lost 3 bases and the V segment lost 6 bases, leaving 9 bases of the junction unmatched. The CDR3 protein is CASRPETGVDYGYTF. The DNA for the CDR3 is TGTGCCAGCAGACCCGAGACAGGGGTCGACTATGGCTACACCTTC.

This clone was found once. This sequence joins TRBV6-1 and TRBJ2-7; 11 bases match TRBD2. CDR3 length: 17 amino acids. Germline CDR1 is MNHNS and CDR2 is SASEGT. After removal of 0 bases from V and 12 bases from J, the junction contained 16 bases not matched to a gene. The CDR3 sequence is CASSEALRTSGPAPSYF. The CDR3 DNA follows: TGTGCCAGCAGTGAAGCGCTTAGGACTAGCGGGCCGGCCCCGTCGTACTTC.

The CDR3 DNA is TGTGCCACCCTAGACAGTAGCAATCAGCCCCAGCATTTT. Protein: CATLDSSNQPQHF. The chain recombines TRBV19 with TRBJ1-5; perhaps TRBD1 as D (5 bases). The CDR3 has 13 amino acids. The germline V gene has CDR1 LNHDA and CDR2 SQIVND (reference sequence). V was clipped by 10 bases and J by 0 bases, with 10 bases between them.

About this clone: This sample also contains other DNA sequences that code for the same CDR3. The chain has TRBV15 and TRBJ2-1; weak D call: TRBD2 (6 bases). Germline loops: CDR1 LNHNV, CDR2 YYDKDF (reference sequence). This CDR3 contains 16 residues. The V and J ends lost 0 bases and 0 bases respectively, with 9 bases between them. CDR3 sequence: CATSRDRGSSYNEQFF. The CDR3 DNA reads TGTGCCACCAGCAGAGATCGGGGGAGCTCCTACAATGAGCAGTTCTTC. Full variable domain (remainder filled in from reference TRBV15 and TRBJ2-1): DAMVIQNPRYQVTQFGKPVTLSCSQTLNHNVMYWYQQKSSQAPKLLFHYYDKDFNNEADTPDNFQSRRPNTSFCFLDIRSPGLGDTAMYLCATSRDRGSSYNEQFFGPGTRLTVL.

This sequence joins TRBV5-4 and TRBJ2-7, with 8 nucleotides matching TRBD2. The CDR3 is made up of 15 amino acids. Trimming cost V 4 bases and J 2 bases; bases outside gene matches: 8. Per the germline V gene, CDR1 is SGHNT and CDR2 is YYREEE (reference sequence). The CDR3, as DNA: TGTGCCAGCAGCCGCCCCGGGAGGGACCCCTACGAGCAGTACTTC. Its protein is CASSRPGRDPYEQYF.

The chain employs TRBV6-5 and TRBJ1-2; 9 bases are shared with TRBD1. The CDR3 extends over 14 amino acids. The V gene's germline CDR1 is MNHEY and CDR2 SVGAGI. V shed 5 bases and J 4 bases; nucleotides not matched to a gene: 5. The CDR3 spells CASSLGQGGYGYTF. The DNA for the CDR3 is TGTGCCAGCAGTCTGGGACAGGGCGGCTATGGCTACACCTTC.

This chain uses TRBV9 with TRBJ1-2; no firm D call. Deletions cut 3 bases from V and 0 bases from J, with 12 bases between. CDR3 length: 15 residues. Germline values: CDR1 SGDLS, CDR2 YYNGEE. Written as DNA, the CDR3 is TGTGCCAGCAGCGCCAACCCTAGCTCTAACTATGGCTACACCTTC. Protein product: CASSANPSSNYGYTF.

In its sample, this clone was seen once. The V gene is TRBV5-8, the J gene TRBJ2-6, with unresolved D. This CDR3 is built from 12 residues. CDR1 is SGHTS, CDR2 YDEGEE, per germline. V lost 6 bases and J lost 1, with 2 bases in between. CDR3 nucleotide sequence: TGTGCCAGCACTTCTGGGGCCAACGTCCTGACTTTC. Amino acids: CASTSGANVLTF.

This chain links TRBV15 with TRBJ2-3, with 9 bases fitting TRBD1. Per the germline V gene, CDR1 is LNHNV and CDR2 is YYDKDF (reference sequence). The CDR3 extends over 14 amino acids. The V gene end was trimmed by 3 bases and the J gene end by 4 bases; junction bases not matched to a gene: 2. As DNA, the CDR3 is TGTGCCACCAGCAGGGGACAGGGCTCAGATACGCAGTATTTT. This codes for CATSRGQGSDTQYF.